This record concerns one TCR beta chain sequence. Its antigen is as yet unknown. Sample barcodes and UMIs were carried by the TCR alpha and TCR beta cDNA libraries that 5'RACE generated with constant-segment primers. Each CDR3 protein is one row after TCRdb ran MiXCR on the 5' RACE reads. The sample records 15,000 to 20,000 distinct CDR3 sequences, more than 20% being singletons. These data come from a study of T-cell memory formation after mild COVID-19. Findings of the study overall: Clones shrinking between day 15 and 85 showed a balanced CD4/CD8 split, and those that grew later tilted toward CD4+. Some clones that responded turned up in pre-infection memory, which suggests that cross-reactive memory joined in.

The ends were cut back, 8 bases at V and 6 bases at J, with 16 bases in the middle. Per the germline V gene, CDR1 is KGHSH and CDR2 is LQKENI. CDR3 length: 13 amino acids. Material: PBMCs or a T cell subset sorted from them (not recorded which). The rearrangement links TRBV18 to TRBJ1-2, with D maybe TRBD1 (5 bases). This receptor was identified in a man aged 18 to 29 who had mild COVID-19 (a few samples of this study predate the infection). Cell type and time point are not known. The CDR3 protein is CASTPQGVDGYTF. CDR3 DNA: TGTGCCAGCACGCCCCAGGGTGTTGATGGCTACACCTTC. Full variable domain (missing parts from reference TRBV18 and TRBJ1-2): NAGVMQNPRHLVRRRGQEARLRCSPMKGHSHVYWYRQLPEEGLKFMVYLQKENIIDESGMPKERFSAEFPKEGPSILRIQQVVRGDSAAYFCASTPQGVDGYTFGSGTRLTVV.